One and the same sample provided the 18 T cell receptor beta chains below, sequenced in a study of blood T cell repertoires in COVID-19. TCRdb's table, derived via immunoSEQ multiplex PCR, lists solely in-frame clones and lacks some. The sample carries about 150,000 clones, about 89% recorded once. The sample taken for sequencing was peripheral blood. The receptors here all came from a man in his fifties or sixties with acute or convalescent COVID-19.

This chain links TRBV5-5 with TRBJ1-2; weak D call: TRBD1 (6 bases). The V end lost 5 bases, the J end lost 8 bases, and 16 bases lay between the germline ends. Germline V gene sequence: CDR1 SGHKS, CDR2 YYEKEE (reference sequence). The CDR3 is 13 residues long. CDR3 residues: CASSAWTATGYTF. For the CDR3, the DNA is TGTGCCAGCAGTGCCTGGACAGCCACCGGCTACACCTTC.

The chain links TRBV2 to TRBJ2-3, with D perhaps matching TRBD2 (6 bases). This CDR3 comprises 15 residues. The germline gives CDR1 SNHLY, CDR2 FYNNEI. The V gene lost 7 bases and the J gene lost 0 bases, with 14 bases spanning the gap. This chain's CDR3 is CASKNWGLSTDTQYF. CDR3 sequence (DNA): TGTGCCAGCAAAAATTGGGGACTTAGCACAGATACGCAGTATTTT.

The chain employs TRBV19 and TRBJ1-5; tentative D call: TRBD1 (6 bases). The CDR3 spans 16 residues. Trimming stripped 3 bases from V and 0 bases from J, with 12 bases between. Per germline, CDR1 LNHDA and CDR2 SQIVND (reference sequence). CDR3 in amino acids: CASSITDRNSNQPQHF. The CDR3 DNA reads as TGTGCCAGTAGTATCACGGACAGAAATAGCAATCAGCCCCAGCATTTT.

The chain carries TRBV7-9 and TRBJ2-4; possibly TRBD1 for D (5 bases). The CDR3 has 16 residues. The V gene lost 3 bases and the J gene lost 2 bases, with 14 bases spanning the gap. CDR1 is SEHNR and CDR2 is FQNEAQ in the germline V gene (reference sequence). The CDR3 DNA sequence: TGTGCCAGCAGCTTGGGGCAGGGCAAGACCAAAAACATTCAGTACTTC. Translation: CASSLGQGKTKNIQYF.

The chain combines TRBV6-2 or TRBV6-3 with TRBJ2-7; no clear D. Germline V lookup: CDR1 MNHEY, CDR2 SVGEGT. Trimming left V 0 bases short and J 5 bases short, with 14 bases between. This CDR3 spans 15 amino acids. The CDR3 here is CASSYSNDGLDEQYV. DNA of the CDR3: TGTGCCAGCAGTTACTCGAATGATGGTTTAGACGAGCAGTACGTC.

This sequence joins TRBV7-2 and TRBJ2-5; a possible D gene is TRBD2 (5 bases). The germline V gene encodes CDR1 SGHTA and CDR2 FQGNSA. The ends were cut back, 1 base at V and 7 bases at J, with 13 bases in the middle. There are 14 residues in the CDR3. The CDR3 region is CASSLDPSRGTQYF. CDR3 DNA: TGTGCCAGCAGCTTAGATCCGTCCCGGGGGACCCAGTACTTC.

The chain couples TRBV10-2 to TRBJ2-5; the match to TRBD2 covers 12 bases. The V gene's germline CDR1 is WSHSY and CDR2 SAAADI. V gave up 4 bases and J gave up 4 bases; unmatched junction bases: 4. This CDR3 comprises 15 residues. CDR3 sequence: CASSGSGLAGETQYF. The CDR3, as DNA: TGCGCCAGCAGTGGTTCGGGACTAGCGGGAGAGACCCAGTACTTC.

This sequence joins TRBV5-5 and TRBJ1-1; tentatively, D is TRBD1 (6 bases). The V gene lost 0 bases and the J gene lost 0 bases, with 15 bases spanning the gap. CDR1 and CDR2 from the germline V gene are SGHKS and YYEKEE (reference sequence). The CDR3 loop spans 17 amino acids. CDR3 coding DNA: TGTGCCAGCAGCTTGGGCAAGCCAGAGGGGGTGAACACTGAAGCTTTCTTT. As protein: CASSLGKPEGVNTEAFF.

CDR3 sequence reads: CSVLSNYKETQYF. As DNA, the CDR3 is TGCAGCGTTCTTAGCAACTACAAAGAGACCCAGTACTTC. The chain joins TRBV29-1 to TRBJ2-5; D is uncertain. Trimming left V 5 bases short and J 3 bases short, with 13 bases between. The CDR3 runs to 13 residues. From germline, CDR1 is SQVTM and CDR2 ANQGSEA.

This rearrangement joins TRBV6-5 to TRBJ1-1, with D possibly being TRBD1 (6 bases). Germline V gene data show CDR1 as MNHEY and CDR2 as SVGAGI. There are 13 residues in the CDR3. Trimming removed 4 bases from V and 1 base from J, with 7 bases in between. CDR3 nucleotides: TGTGCCAGCAGTTGGACAGCGAACACTGAAGCTTTCTTT. Its translation: CASSWTANTEAFF.

The CDR3 sequence is CASSLSAQDEQYF. DNA of the CDR3: TGTGCCAGCAGCTTATCTGCCCAGGACGAGCAGTACTTC. V usage is TRBV7-3 and J usage is TRBJ2-7; D is uncertain. The length of the CDR3 is 13 residues. Germline V gene sequence: CDR1 SGHTA, CDR2 FQGTGA. Deletions cut 2 bases from V and 5 bases from J, with 10 bases between.

The chain uses TRBV7-8 and TRBJ1-4; TRBD1 matches at 10 bases. J gave up 1 base and V 6 bases, and 14 bases lay outside the gene matches. The CDR3 is made up of 19 amino acids. Germline CDR1 reads SGHVS; CDR2 reads FQNEAQ. CDR3 in amino acids: CASSRGTGVPIQTNEKLFF. The CDR3 DNA is TGTGCCAGCAGTCGAGGGACAGGGGTCCCTATCCAAACTAATGAAAAACTGTTTTTT.

The J gene is TRBJ1-2, the V gene TRBV7-2; D remains unclear. The CDR3 is 14 residues long. Germline-derived CDR1 and CDR2 are SGHTA and FQGNSA. V lost 3 bases to trimming and J lost 4 bases, with 12 bases between them. The CDR3 sequence is CASSFVGLLYGYTF. The DNA for the CDR3 is TGTGCCAGCAGCTTCGTTGGGCTCCTCTATGGCTACACCTTC. The complete variable domain, with remaining parts taken from reference TRBV7-2 and TRBJ1-2, reads GAGVSQSPSNKVTEKGKDVELRCDPISGHTALYWYRQSLGQGLEFLIYFQGNSAPDKSGLPSDRFSAERTGGSVSTLTIQRTQQEDSAVYLCASSFVGLLYGYTFGSGTRLTVV.

This chain links TRBV30 with TRBJ1-1, with D possibly being TRBD1 (5 bases). In germline, CDR1 is GTSNPN, CDR2 SVGIG (reference sequence). The CDR3 covers 16 residues. The V gene lost 1 base and the J gene lost 0 bases, with 15 bases spanning the gap. CDR3 nucleotide sequence: TGTGCCTGGAGTGGGACACCCTTTACCATGAACACTGAAGCTTTCTTT. Its translation: CAWSGTPFTMNTEAFF.

This clone was counted a single time. J is TRBJ1-3 and V is TRBV12-3 or TRBV12-4; D unresolved. Trimming stripped 8 bases from V and 0 bases from J, with 8 bases between. The CDR3 is made up of 13 amino acids. The DNA of the CDR3 is TGTGCCAGCGAAGTCAGCTCTGGAAACACCATATATTTT. Translation: CASEVSSGNTIYF.

The chain links TRBV10-3 to TRBJ2-1; 11 bases agree with TRBD2. Germline CDR1 ENHRY, CDR2 SYGVKD. V shed 3 bases, J shed 12 bases, and the junction held 13 bases outside the gene matches. The CDR3 contains 16 residues. The chain's CDR3 is CAISETSGSSTMRQFF. The CDR3 DNA reads as TGTGCCATCAGTGAAACTAGCGGGAGTAGCACAATGAGGCAGTTCTTC.

The V call is TRBV4-2, the J call TRBJ1-1; D is unclear. There are 14 residues in the CDR3. V was cut by 4 bases and J by 1 base, with 10 bases left in between. CDR1 and CDR2 (germline): LGHNA, YNFKEQ. CDR3 sequence reads: CASSRWGGNTEAFF. The CDR3 DNA sequence: TGTGCCAGCAGCCGATGGGGAGGGAACACTGAAGCTTTCTTT.

This clone has only a few counts. J is TRBJ2-7 and V is TRBV19; D perhaps matches TRBD1 (5 bases). Germline loops: CDR1 LNHDA, CDR2 SQIVND (reference sequence). There are 14 residues in the CDR3. Trimming took off 3 bases at V and 0 bases at J, with 9 bases between the two ends. The CDR3 DNA reads TGTGCCAGTAGTATTTACCAGGGCTCCTACGAGCAGTACTTC. Amino acids: CASSIYQGSYEQYF.